A selection of T cell receptor beta chains follows, all from one sample in a study of T cell responses to AZD1222 COVID-19 vaccine. The data were produced by immunoSEQ multiplex PCR, yet TCRdb's version contains in-frame clones alone and is incomplete. The sample includes about 120,000 clones, about 87% of them seen just once. Sequences were derived from peripheral blood, sampled on day 0 of AZD1222 vaccination. These receptor sequences come from an adult in good health. Each CDR3 is given with its conserved first and last residue. The D gene is left open where the match is weak.

V	D	J	DNA	CDR3
TRBV18	TRBD2	TRBJ2-5	TGTGCCAGCGGAGGGGGACTAGCGGAGACCCAGTACTTC	CASGGGLAETQYF
TRBV2	TRBD2	TRBJ2-1	TGTGCCAGCAGTGCTCTCGGGACTAGCGGAAATGAGCAGTTCTTC	CASSALGTSGNEQFF
TRBV6-5	TRBD1	TRBJ2-7	TGTGCCAGCAGGAGGGGGCGCGAATACGAGCAGTACTTC	CASRRGREYEQYF
TRBV6-6	TRBD1	TRBJ1-5	TGTGCCAGCACCCACACCGGGACAGGGAATTATCAGCCCCAGCATTTT	CASTHTGTGNYQPQHF
TRBV9	-	TRBJ2-1	TGTGCCAGCAGCGCCCCCCCCGGGCCGGGCGAGCAGTTCTTC	CASSAPPGPGEQFF
TRBV5-1	-	TRBJ1-1	TGCGCCAGCAGCTTGGCCAACACTGGGGGCTCTGAAGCTTTCTTT	CASSLANTGGSEAFF
TRBV2	TRBD2	TRBJ2-7	TGTGCCAGCAGGAGAGGATGGACTAGCGGCTACGAGCAGTACTTC	CASRRGWTSGYEQYF
TRBV11-2	-	TRBJ2-2	TGTGCCAGCAGCTTAGTATGGGCGAACACCGGGGAGCTGTTTTTT	CASSLVWANTGELFF
TRBV30	-	TRBJ1-5	TGTGCCTGGAGCCGGGACTCCAAAGGGTACCAGCCCCAGCATTTT	CAWSRDSKGYQPQHF
TRBV6-1	-	TRBJ1-4	TGTGCCAGCAGTGACAAGGAAAAACTGTTTTTT	CASSDKEKLFF
TRBV13	-	TRBJ1-2	TGTGCCAGCAGCTTAGGGGTCGGGGACGCCTATGGCTACACCTTC	CASSLGVGDAYGYTF